Listed here are 12 T cell receptor beta chains from one sample, sequenced in a study of blood T cell repertoires in COVID-19. Only in-frame clones appear in the TCRdb table, and some are missing; sequencing was by immunoSEQ multiplex PCR. This table holds some 100,000 clones, around 80% found once. Specimen: peripheral blood. These receptors came from a human donor in a cohort sampled during active or convalescent COVID-19.

In this sample, this clone turned up once. The rearrangement links TRBV18 to TRBJ1-2; D may be TRBD1 (5 bases). CDR3 size: 15 residues. Germline CDR1 KGHSH, CDR2 LQKENI. The V end lost 2 bases, the J end lost 0 bases, and 10 bases lay between the germline ends. The CDR3 loop reads CASSPSPGTNYGYTF. In DNA form, the CDR3 reads TGTGCCAGCTCACCAAGCCCAGGGACTAACTATGGCTACACCTTC.

CDR3 nucleotide sequence: TGTGCCAGCAGAGGACAGGGGGCGAACACTGAAGCTTTCTTT. As protein: CASRGQGANTEAFF. This chain links TRBV3-1 (or the pseudogene TRBV3-2) with TRBJ1-1; 11 positions match TRBD1. CDR1 is LGHDT, CDR2 YNNKEL, per germline (reference sequence). J was trimmed by 1 base and V by 6 bases; bases with no gene match: 1. CDR3 size: 14 residues.

The rearrangement uses TRBV9 and TRBJ2-2; TRBD1 aligns across 7 bases. CDR3 length: 15 amino acids. Germline CDR1 and CDR2: SGDLS and YYNGEE. V lost 4 bases and J lost 0; bases outside the gene matches: 3. CDR3 region: CASSNQGANTGELFF. For the CDR3, the DNA is TGTGCCAGCAGCAACCAGGGGGCGAACACCGGGGAGCTGTTTTTT.

The chain employs TRBV19 and TRBJ1-3; TRBD1 matches 7 bases. After removal of 3 bases from V and 2 bases from J, the junction contained 10 bases not matched to a gene. In germline, CDR1 is LNHDA, CDR2 SQIVND (reference sequence). The length of the CDR3 is 17 residues. This CDR3 is CASSIVVTGPTGNTIYF. The CDR3 region has the DNA TGTGCCAGTAGTATTGTTGTGACAGGGCCTACTGGAAACACCATATATTTT.

The chain joins TRBV18 to TRBJ1-6; 7 nucleotides match TRBD1. V lost 2 bases and J lost 8; bases outside the gene matches: 6. Germline V gene data show CDR1 as KGHSH and CDR2 as LQKENI. The CDR3 covers 15 residues. The CDR3 sequence is CASSPTDRLDSPLHF. The CDR3 nucleotides read TGTGCCAGCTCACCAACGGACAGGTTGGATTCACCCCTCCACTTT.

This clone has only a few counts. As DNA, the CDR3 is TGTGCCAGCAGCACCCCGACGGGACACTCGAGGGACACTGAAGCTTTCTTT. Amino acids: CASSTPTGHSRDTEAFF. V and J are TRBV7-2 and TRBJ1-1; TRBD1 is a possible D gene (6 bases). The CDR3 has 17 amino acids. The V and J ends lost 5 bases and 3 bases respectively, with 22 bases between them. Per the germline V gene, CDR1 is SGHTA and CDR2 is FQGNSA.

This chain connects TRBV15 to TRBJ2-2, with TRBD1 as a possible D gene (6 bases). Deletions cut 2 bases from V and 1 base from J, with 11 bases between. CDR1 is LNHNV and CDR2 is YYDKDF in the germline V gene (reference sequence). The CDR3 runs 16 residues. CDR3 in amino acids: CATSRQGLLNTGELFF. CDR3 in DNA: TGTGCCACCAGCAGACAGGGGCTTCTGAACACCGGGGAGCTGTTTTTT.

The rearrangement joins TRBV5-4 to TRBJ2-1, with TRBD2 identical over 7 bases. This CDR3 spans 16 amino acids. Losses at the gene ends were 4 bases for V and 3 bases for J; bases not matched to a gene: 10. The germline V gene has CDR1 SGHNT and CDR2 YYREEE (reference sequence). As DNA, the CDR3 is TGTGCCAGCAGCCCCCCGGCTAGCGGATACTACAATGAGCAGTTCTTC. Translating gives CASSPPASGYYNEQFF.

This clone appeared once. This rearrangement joins TRBV11-3 to TRBJ2-7; 9 nucleotides align to TRBD1. CDR3 size: 16 residues. Germline loops: CDR1 SGHNT, CDR2 YENEEA. V gave up 5 bases and J gave up 2 bases; unmatched junction bases: 10. The CDR3 nucleotides read TGTGCCAGCAGCCCTGGGACAGGGAAAACCACCTACGAGCAGTACTTC. Its translation is CASSPGTGKTTYEQYF.

The genes are TRBV19 and TRBJ2-2; 9 bases agree with TRBD1. CDR1 and CDR2 from the germline V gene are LNHDA and SQIVND (reference sequence). The CDR3 is 17 residues long. V gave up 7 bases and J gave up 3 bases; unmatched junction bases: 12. Written as DNA, the CDR3 is TGTGCCAGTAATACGGGACAGGGTACTTACTACACCGGGGAGCTGTTTTTT. Encoded protein: CASNTGQGTYYTGELFF.

The gene calls are TRBV3-1 (or the pseudogene TRBV3-2) and TRBJ1-2, with a possible D match to TRBD1 (6 bases). The V end was cut by 0 bases, the J end by 0 bases, with 11 bases between. CDR3 length equals 16 residues. Germline V gene lookup returns CDR1 LGHDT and CDR2 YNNKEL (reference sequence). The CDR3: CASSQDERTANYGYTF. The CDR3 coding sequence is TGTGCCAGCAGCCAAGATGAGAGGACAGCTAACTATGGCTACACCTTC.

The gene calls are TRBV14 and TRBJ2-5; 7 bases fit TRBD1. Germline V CDR1 and CDR2: SGHDN, FVKESK. J lost 3 bases, V lost 4 bases, and 8 bases had no gene match. The CDR3 length is 15 residues. The CDR3 loop is CASSPPWDRKETQYF. CDR3 nucleotides: TGTGCCAGCAGCCCTCCCTGGGACAGAAAAGAGACCCAGTACTTC.